This TCR beta chain was identified in a study of shared clonotypes between healthy human individuals (TCRdb year 2020). Describing the broader study: The cohort included three men and a couple of women between 18 and 49 years of age. Per donor, three plates each were used for CD4 naive and CD4 memory, two for CD8 naive, and one for CD8 memory. To estimate repertoire size and how much clonotype sharing occurs between individuals, the study deeply sequenced the blood TCR repertoires of about 5 healthy adults. To increase sequencing depth and limit assay-specific biases, TCR repertoire library preparation and sequencing were carried out by different laboratories using diverse techniques. Each donor's leukapheresis produced roughly between roughly 0.85 and 10 billion PBMCs. Study-wide findings and limitations: Sampling was limited to blood, and TCR repertoires in tissue likely differ from TCR repertoires in blood. Roughly 5.2% of naive CD4, around 3.6% of naive CD8, approximately 2.2% of memory CD4, and around 0.42% of memory CD8 clonotypes were shared across several donors. Naive subsets generally had larger estimated clonotype richness than memory subsets. Even with the large sequencing depth, rarefaction of the sorted-subset datasets indicated that sequencing was incomplete. The genetic and exposure-history diversity represented was limited by the small number of donors. Pairwise subsampling indicated that sequencing depth was expected to affect the degree of clonotype sharing among donors. Clonotypes shared by all four sorted-subset donors showed higher generation probabilities than non-shared clonotypes.

Using the deep immunoSEQ assay, multiplex PCR amplified TCR CDR3 regions from genomic DNA. Extracted genomic DNA from each cell subset was distributed evenly across all wells of several immunoSEQ 96-well plates, and each plate was treated as a replicate. Each replicate PCR for sorted subsets received about 0.2 ug genomic DNA, equal to about 30,000 T cell genomes. Purified libraries were quantified with a Qubit 3.0 fluorometer, sized on a Bioanalyzer 2100, and re-quantified with the KAPA Library Quantification kit. Every immunoSEQ 96-well plate was sequenced on a dedicated single-read 150-cycle Illumina NextSeq 550 flow cell. In the original analysis: Because the immunoSEQ output held only junctional sequences and lacked quality scores, the filtering could not match the filtering applied to full-length reads. To assign V/J genes and CDR3, sequences were annotated using PyIR, a Python wrapper for IgBLAST v1.9, with IMGT germline references. Reads were removed for weak V/J assignments (E-value above 1e-6), missing CDR3, stop codons, out-of-frame junctions, or ambiguous translated residues. V3J clonotypes were defined as sequences sharing an identical inferred V gene, J gene, and CDR3 amino acid sequence. Percentage overlap between repertoires was calculated by dividing the number of shared unique clonotypes by the size of the smaller repertoire. Richness of each repertoire was evaluated using RTK rarefaction, the Chao1 estimator, and Recon v2.1 estimates of unobserved clonotypes. Generation probabilities were computed with OLGA for all TCRbeta clonotypes obtained by the gDNA method from several donors. In its TCRdb copy, this immuneACCESS table keeps in-frame sequences only and misses some clones. Where compared with another copy, unresolved V genes explain less than half of these, and the others have no known cause. V, J and clone size reflect that table, while D and trimming were determined from the DNA. Present in this sample are approximately 1.5 million clones, approximately 98% of which were seen just once. Clones ranked in the top ten supply about 0.42% of the sample.

Healthy HIV-negative adults with no recently reported acute infections or vaccinations were included as donors. Every donor was a Caucasian adult living in Nashville, Tennessee, USA. Magnetic negative selection was used to enrich CD4+ T cells, after which naive cells were positively selected on CD45RA and the negative fraction became the memory subset. After blood collection by leukapheresis, PBMCs were isolated using Ficoll-Histopaque density gradient centrifugation and then cryopreserved in the vapor phase of liquid nitrogen. Analytical flow cytometry was used to check the purity and quantity of every magnetically sorted T cell population. Each sorted fraction had its genomic DNA isolated and then quantified by UV absorbance on a Nanodrop 2000c. This clone was seen just once. Its recognized antigen is unknown. Base qualities are not recorded, but no much larger clone differs from it by a single base.

The germline ends are 21 bases apart after V is trimmed by 3 bases and J by 6 bases. Looking up the germline V gene (reference sequence) yields CDR1 LNHNV and CDR2 YYDKDF. The CDR3 has 17 amino acids, counting the end cysteine and phenylalanine. Of all the DNA, just the CDR3 is kept, 51 bases in frame from base 1. Material: naive CD4+ T cells sorted from blood. The cell subset or site label for this specimen denotes: CD45RA+ positively selected. The V and J genes are TRBV15 and TRBJ2-1; a weak D assignment points to TRBD1 (6 bases agree). The source is a man aged 25-45 years in good health. The nucleotide sequence reads as follows: TGTGCCACCAGCAGGGGTGAAGGACAGCCGGCCGGCAATGAGCAGTTCTTC. The resulting protein is CATSRGEGQPAGNEQFF.